These 6 T cell receptor beta chains originate from one sample sequenced in a study of blood T cell repertoires in COVID-19. The protocol was immunoSEQ multiplex PCR, while the TCRdb copy is restricted to in-frame clones and leaves out a portion. This repertoire shows 400,000 to 500,000 clones, roughly 88% found once; its top ten account for under 1.5%. Sequencing was done on a sample of peripheral blood. The receptors stem from a woman younger than 45 with active or convalescent COVID-19.

This chain uses TRBV9 with TRBJ1-3; no firm D call. V lost 0 bases and J lost 3, with 4 bases in between. Germline CDR1 reads SGDLS; CDR2 reads YYNGEE. The CDR3 sequence is 13 residues long. The CDR3 region has the DNA TGTGCCAGCAGCGTAGACAGTGGAAACACCATATATTTT. This gives the protein CASSVDSGNTIYF.

This clone was detected only a few times. This chain uses TRBV7-8 with TRBJ2-7, with 8 nucleotides matching TRBD1. CDR1 and CDR2 (germline): SGHVS, FQNEAQ. There are 15 residues in the CDR3. Trimming cost V 2 bases and J 3 bases; bases outside gene matches: 6. CDR3 coding DNA: TGTGCCAGCAGCTTACCGAGACAGGGGAACTACGAGCAGTACTTC. Protein: CASSLPRQGNYEQYF.

The CDR3 protein is CASSVERDTLSGNTIYF. In DNA form, the CDR3 reads TGTGCCAGCAGCGTAGAACGGGACACACTCTCTGGAAACACCATATATTTT. This chain links TRBV9 with TRBJ1-3, with D possibly TRBD1 on 6 matching bases. The CDR3 length is 17 residues. V dropped 0 bases and J dropped 0 bases, with 13 bases sitting between them. Germline V gene sequence: CDR1 SGDLS, CDR2 YYNGEE.

The J gene is TRBJ2-7, the V gene TRBV5-1, with a weak D call TRBD2 (5 bases). V lost 2 bases and J 3 bases, leaving 6 bases between the germline ends. The CDR3 totals 12 residues. CDR1 and CDR2 from the germline V gene are SGHRS and YFSETQ. The CDR3 nucleotides read TGCGCCAGCAGCTTTGACTACTACGAGCAGTACTTC. This encodes CASSFDYYEQYF.

The J gene is TRBJ1-2, the V gene TRBV7-2; 9 nucleotides line up with TRBD1. The V gene's germline CDR1 is SGHTA and CDR2 FQGNSA. The CDR3 loop spans 17 amino acids. The V gene end was trimmed by 5 bases and the J gene end by 4 bases; junction bases not matched to a gene: 14. The CDR3 sequence: CASSPAQGASLPYGYTF. Written as DNA, the CDR3 is TGTGCCAGCAGCCCGGCACAGGGGGCGTCTCTACCCTATGGCTACACCTTC.

This clone has a handful of counts. V usage is TRBV7-8 and J usage is TRBJ1-3, with D unresolved. V lost 4 bases to trimming and J lost 0 bases, with 10 bases between them. Germline V gene lookup returns CDR1 SGHVS and CDR2 FQNEAQ. The CDR3 is 15 residues long. The CDR3 is CASSSGIHSGNTIYF. In DNA, the CDR3 is TGTGCCAGCAGCTCGGGAATCCACTCTGGAAACACCATATATTTT.